One and the same sample provided the 5 T cell receptor beta chains below, sequenced in a study of vaccination effects on CD4 cells after COVID-19. Ahead of sequencing, the ViraFEST assay grew antigen-specific CD4+ T cells using viral peptide pools. At the end of 10 days of culture, CD4+ T cells were isolated. By PCR, the person was confirmed to have had SARS-CoV-2 infection between March and December 2020. Their specific antigens are unknown. Here immunoSEQ multiplex PCR was the method, and the copy in TCRdb shows in-frame clones only, minus some. The sample comprises approximately 33,000 clones, around 69% of which are singletons, and 17% rests with the top ten. This sample comprised CD4+ T cells from PBMCs cultured with HCoV-NL63 spike peptides, obtained before COVID-19 vaccination. The receptors come from a human donor who had a prior SARS-CoV-2 infection.

The CDR3 is CASSDRGQGENSPLHF. The CDR3, as DNA: TGTGCCAGCAGTGATAGGGGACAGGGGGAAAATTCACCCCTCCACTTT. The rearrangement links TRBV25-1 to TRBJ1-6, with 11 bases identical to TRBD1. The V and J ends lost 3 bases and 7 bases, in that order; junction bases with no gene match: 5. This CDR3 is built from 16 residues. The germline V gene encodes CDR1 MGHDK and CDR2 SYGVNS.

V is TRBV3-1 (or the pseudogene TRBV3-2) and J is TRBJ1-1, with unresolved D. This CDR3 region has 12 residues. In germline, CDR1 is LGHDT, CDR2 YNNKEL (reference sequence). V was shortened by 1 base and J by 6 bases, with 6 bases between the two germline ends. The DNA for the CDR3 is TGTGCCAGCAGCCAAGTGTTCTCTGAAGCTTTCTTT. Protein sequence: CASSQVFSEAFF.

This clone was detected only a few times. The CDR3 region is CASSGSYRTGEAFF. CDR3 in DNA: TGTGCCAGCAGTGGGTCATACAGGACAGGGGAAGCTTTCTTT. The genes are TRBV2 and TRBJ1-1; TRBD1 matches 8 bases. The junction had 9 bases not matched to a gene; V was cut back by 4 bases and J by 8 bases. From germline, CDR1 is SNHLY and CDR2 FYNNEI. The CDR3 is made up of 14 amino acids.

This chain uses TRBV21-1 with TRBJ2-5; the D call TRBD1 from the table was never checked on the DNA. TRBV21-1 is an annotated pseudogene. The CDR3 spans 16 residues. The CDR3 sequence is CASSKVPNINEETQYF. The CDR3 DNA follows: TGTGCCAGCAGCAAAGTCCCGAACATTAACGAAGAGACCCAGTACTTC.

This chain joins TRBV6-2 or TRBV6-3 and TRBJ2-7; a possible D gene is TRBD2 (5 bases). The CDR3 has 16 amino acids. V was pared by 6 bases and J by 3 bases, with 21 bases between. Germline V gives CDR1 MNHEY, CDR2 SVGEGT. This CDR3 reads CASSPLRATGIYEQYF. CDR3 nucleotide sequence: TGTGCCAGCAGCCCCCTCCGGGCCACGGGGATCTACGAGCAGTACTTC.